The clone carrying this TCR beta chain was recorded a few times. This sample is drawn from a study of early T cells in non-severe SARS-CoV-2 infection. Study information: Alpha and beta chains were unpaired, from unsorted whole-blood bulk RNA.

The germline V gene has CDR1 MNHEY and CDR2 SMNVEV (reference sequence). The CDR3 covers 14 residues. V shed 4 bases and J 1 base; nucleotides not matched to a gene: 4. Individual cDNA molecules each received unique molecular identifiers attached to them. TCRdb used MiXCR to reprocess the 5' RACE reads, holding one entry per CDR3 protein. The sample shows about 55,000 distinct CDR3 sequences, around 7% of them seen only once. The rearrangement uses TRBV27 and TRBJ2-7; 7 bases line up with TRBD1. This sequence was found in an adult who was a healthcare worker with PCR-confirmed SARS-CoV-2 infection or an uninfected control (not recorded which). The source material was whole blood, sampled at baseline. CDR3 amino acids: CASSSYRGSYEQYF. In nucleotides, the CDR3 is TGTGCCAGCAGTTCGTACAGGGGATCCTACGAGCAGTACTTC.